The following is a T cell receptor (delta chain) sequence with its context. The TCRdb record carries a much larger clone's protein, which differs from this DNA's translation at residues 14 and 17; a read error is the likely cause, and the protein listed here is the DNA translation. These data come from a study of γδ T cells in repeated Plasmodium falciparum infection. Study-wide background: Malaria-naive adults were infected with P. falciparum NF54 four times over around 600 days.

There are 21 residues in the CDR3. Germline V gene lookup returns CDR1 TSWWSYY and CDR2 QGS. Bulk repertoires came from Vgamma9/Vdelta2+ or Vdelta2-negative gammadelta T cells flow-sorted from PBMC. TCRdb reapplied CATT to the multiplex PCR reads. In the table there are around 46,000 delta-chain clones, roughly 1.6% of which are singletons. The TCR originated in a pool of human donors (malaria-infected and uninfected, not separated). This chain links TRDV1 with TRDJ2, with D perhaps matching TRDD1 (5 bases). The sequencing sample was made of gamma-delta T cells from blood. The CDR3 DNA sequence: TGTGCTCTTGGGGAAGAGTCGTACCATGAAATGGGCAAAGTGGAGACAGAACAACTCTTCTTT. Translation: CALGEESYHEMGKVETEQLFF.